This record concerns one T cell receptor (beta chain) sequence. This CDR3 contains 14 residues. The V and J ends lost 4 bases and 5 bases respectively, with 16 bases between them. Germline loops: CDR1 SGHNT, CDR2 YYREEE (reference sequence). Profiling relied on immunoSEQ multiplex PCR, and the TCRdb table lists in-frame clones only, not all of them. The sample records fewer than 500,000 clones, roughly 90% being singletons. These data belong to a study of control samples from healthy donors and cancer patients. The sample was PBMCs. This sequence was found in a man aged 40-55 years with head and neck cancer. The chain uses TRBV5-4 and TRBJ2-7; tentatively, D is TRBD1 (6 bases). The DNA of the CDR3 is TGTGCCAGCAGCCTCGAGGGGGTGATAAACGAGCAGTACTTC. Translation gives CASSLEGVINEQYF.